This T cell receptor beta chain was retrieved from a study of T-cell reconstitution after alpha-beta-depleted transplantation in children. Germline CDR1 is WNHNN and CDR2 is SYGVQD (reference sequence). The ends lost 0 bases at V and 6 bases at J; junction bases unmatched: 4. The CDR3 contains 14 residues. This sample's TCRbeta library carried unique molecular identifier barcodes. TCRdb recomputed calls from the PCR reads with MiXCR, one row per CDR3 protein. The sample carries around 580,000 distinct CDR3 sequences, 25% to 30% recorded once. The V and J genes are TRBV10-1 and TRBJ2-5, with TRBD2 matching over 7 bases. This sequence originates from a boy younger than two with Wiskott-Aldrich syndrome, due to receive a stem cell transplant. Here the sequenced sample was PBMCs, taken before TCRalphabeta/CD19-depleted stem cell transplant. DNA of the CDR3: TGCGCCAGCAGTGAGTCTGGCGGGAGTCAGACCCAGTACTTC. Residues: CASSESGGSQTQYF.